This T cell receptor beta chain was observed in a study of CD8 T cells in ankylosing spondylitis. Whole-study findings and limits: Within peripheral blood, clones linked to disease were CD8+ and relatively rare. From matched ankylosing spondylitis synovial fluid, disease-linked clones were reportedly recovered at significantly enriched levels.

A word on this clonotype: The antigen remains undetermined. This may be a read error, as it is one base from a much larger clone.

TCRdb processed the 5' RACE reads anew with MiXCR; each CDR3 protein has one entry. The sample has 200,000 or so distinct CDR3 sequences, roughly 13% seen once; the top ten hold more than 9.5%. The CDR3 extends over 16 amino acids. The TCR originated in a female donor with ankylosing spondylitis or in good health (not recorded which). Specimen: blood, either unsorted or a sorted T cell fraction (not recorded which). The genes are TRBV12-3 or TRBV12-4 and TRBJ1-2, with 7 bases lining up with TRBD1. CDR3 region: CASSPDRVKANYGYAF. CDR3 bases: TGTGCCAGCAGTCCCGACAGGGTTAAAGCTAACTATGGCTACGCCTTC.